The source of this TCR beta chain is a study of cytomegalovirus exposure and HLA in healthy donors. Study-level results: TCR beta V- and J-gene trimming was later associated with a missense DCLRE1C variant. As a later analysis showed, several of the most significant clusters appeared to be linked to common viral pathogens. Analyzed later, most CMV-associated TCR beta chains appeared HLA-restricted.

All the people who gave samples were healthy bone marrow donors. This clone showed up just once. The antigen remains unidentified. CDR1 SGHTA and CDR2 FQGTGA come from the germline V gene. The V segment lost 5 bases and the J segment 6 bases; nucleotides outside the gene matches: 10. This CDR3 spans 15 amino acids. The PCR had 60 Vbeta and 13 Jbeta primers. Generated by immunoSEQ multiplex PCR, the TCRdb table keeps only in-frame clones and is missing some. The table lists about 190,000 clones, about 81% of them singletons. This clonotype was obtained from a man aged 25-45 years in good health and CMV-seropositive. The sequencing sample was made of PBMCs. The chain links TRBV7-3 to TRBJ2-3; 8 bases align to TRBD1. The CDR3 is CASSPSSRGPDTQYF. Here the CDR3 DNA reads TGTGCCAGCAGCCCATCGTCCAGGGGGCCCGATACGCAGTATTTT.